Presented here are 3 T cell receptor beta chains from one specimen sequenced in a study of CD8 T cells in ankylosing spondylitis. General observations from the study: What seemed typical of ankylosing spondylitis blood was a TCR beta motif built from about 8 highly homologous variants.

Antigen specificity for these receptors is unknown. TCRdb passed the 5' RACE reads through MiXCR, listing each CDR3 protein once. The sample holds under 150,000 distinct CDR3 sequences; roughly 17% are singletons and the top ten take about 30%. Sample: blood, either unsorted or a sorted T cell fraction (not recorded which). All receptors come from a male donor with ankylosing spondylitis.

This clonotype was counted only a few times. The chain carries TRBV4-1 and TRBJ2-3; D is uncertain. The germline V gene encodes CDR1 MGHRA and CDR2 YSYEKL. Trimming removed 1 base from V and 4 bases from J, with 6 bases in between. This CDR3 has 13 amino acids. This CDR3 reads CASSQGVADTQYF. The CDR3, as DNA: TGCGCCAGCAGCCAAGGTGTAGCAGATACGCAGTATTTT.

V usage is TRBV6-2 or TRBV6-3 and J usage is TRBJ2-7; D possibly corresponds to TRBD1 (6 bases). The CDR3 consists of 15 residues. CDR1 MNHEY and CDR2 SVGEGT come from the germline V gene. Trimming removed 0 bases from V and 2 bases from J, with 11 bases in between. CDR3 amino acids: CASSYSDWTAYEQYF. Written as DNA, the CDR3 is TGTGCCAGCAGTTACTCCGATTGGACAGCCTACGAGCAGTACTTC.

The chain employs TRBV27 and TRBJ2-3, with D possibly being TRBD2 (6 bases). Germline V CDR1 and CDR2: MNHEY, SMNVEV (reference sequence). V lost 6 bases and J 0 bases, leaving 13 bases between the germline ends. The CDR3 consists of 15 residues. The CDR3 spells CASSLRDLSTDTQYF. The CDR3, as DNA: TGTGCCAGCAGCCTGAGGGACTTAAGCACAGATACGCAGTATTTT.